The next 20 T cell receptor beta chains were all read from a single sample in a study of human T cells and chemical hapten exposure (dated by TCRdb to the early 2020s). Libraries were built with RACE. The listed sequencing device is NextSeq 500. TCRdb reran the public reads through fastp at Q25 and MiXCR, keeping productive beta chains. When rows share a CDR3 protein, they turn into one entry using the most common DNA and genes. This sample has about 110,000 distinct CDR3 sequences in its table, and 9.5% to 15% of those were observed once. The ten largest account for 1.6% of the sample. What the time point label conveys for this sample: pre-sensitization, week 0. This sample's treatment or condition label indicates: therapeutic diphenylcyclopropenone sensitization with weekly scalp DPC. Sequencing was performed on whole blood, taken in connection with sensitization to the hapten diphenylcyclopropenone (DPC). Receptor source: a woman in her fifties or sixties with alopecia areata. Some clones in this sample may be carry-over from other donors' samples.

The chain combines TRBV3-1 with TRBJ1-2; D is possibly TRBD1 (5 bases). From germline, CDR1 is LGHDT and CDR2 YNNKEL (reference sequence). The CDR3 spans 13 residues. Trimming stripped 6 bases from V and 3 bases from J, with 11 bases between. CDR3 region: CASSQKGHYGYTF. DNA of the CDR3: TGTGCCAGCAGTCAGAAGGGACACTATGGCTACACCTTC.

This clonotype was observed many times. The chain employs TRBV6-2 or TRBV6-3 and TRBJ2-7; D is uncertain. CDR3 length: 14 residues. V was cut by 5 bases and J by 3 bases, with 14 bases left in between. Germline V gives CDR1 MNHEY, CDR2 SVGEGT. The CDR3, as DNA: TGTGCCAGCAGTCGTTTGGCAAGTCTCTACGAGCAGTACTTC. Encoded protein: CASSRLASLYEQYF.

This clonotype was counted many times. The chain uses TRBV7-9 and TRBJ1-2, with D maybe TRBD1 (6 bases). Germline CDR1 SEHNR, CDR2 FQNEAQ (reference sequence). The V and J ends lost 2 bases and 4 bases respectively, with 17 bases between them. The length of the CDR3 is 16 residues. CDR3 nucleotide sequence: TGTGCCAGCAGCTTACCAGGGGAGGGGCCAACCTATGGCTACACCTTC. Translation: CASSLPGEGPTYGYTF.

The chain uses TRBV5-1 and TRBJ1-5; no clear D. V lost 1 base, J lost 3 bases, and 11 bases lay in between. CDR1 is SGHRS, CDR2 YFSETQ, per germline. This CDR3 spans 15 amino acids. The CDR3 protein is CASSLTRQINQPQHF. In nucleotides, the CDR3 is TGCGCCAGCAGCTTGACCCGGCAGATCAATCAGCCCCAGCATTTT.

This rearrangement joins TRBV18 to TRBJ1-1, with D hard to call. Trimming removed 1 base at V and 1 base at J, with 10 bases between. Germline assignment: CDR1 KGHSH and CDR2 LQKENI. The CDR3 is made up of 15 amino acids. The DNA of the CDR3 is TGTGCCAGCTCACCACGGGTCTCAGAGAACACTGAAGCTTTCTTT. Translating it yields CASSPRVSENTEAFF.

The chain employs TRBV10-3 and TRBJ2-5; the D is unclear. In germline, CDR1 is ENHRY, CDR2 SYGVKD. This CDR3 has 13 amino acids. The ends were cut back, 5 bases at V and 2 bases at J, with 9 bases in the middle. In DNA form, the CDR3 reads TGTGCCATCAGTCGGGCCGCTCAAGAGACCCAGTACTTC. The encoded protein is CAISRAAQETQYF.

In this sample, this clonotype turned up many times. The chain's CDR3 is CASSLFEQGISGELFF. The CDR3 DNA reads TGTGCCAGCAGCTTATTCGAACAGGGAATTTCCGGGGAGCTGTTTTTT. The chain links TRBV7-2 to TRBJ2-2; the D gene is possibly TRBD1 (6 bases). V shed 2 bases and J shed 6 bases, with 16 bases lying between them. Per the germline V gene, CDR1 is SGHTA and CDR2 is FQGNSA. There are 16 residues in the CDR3.

This chain links TRBV10-2 with TRBJ1-1, with a weak D call TRBD1 (5 bases). The CDR3 runs to 14 residues. V lost 2 bases to trimming and J lost 4 bases, with 11 bases between them. CDR1 is WSHSY and CDR2 is SAAADI in the germline V gene. CDR3 coding DNA: TGCGCCAGCAGTGAGCCGGGGGGTAGCACTGAAGCTTTCTTT. This gives the protein CASSEPGGSTEAFF.

In its sample, this clonotype was seen many times. The chain is built from TRBV6-5 and TRBJ1-6; D remains ambiguous. CDR1 and CDR2 (germline): MNHEY, SVGAGI. This CDR3 is built from 15 residues. Trimming removed 2 bases from V and 6 bases from J, with 11 bases in between. The CDR3 protein is CASSYGYVRNSPLHF. In nucleotides, the CDR3 is TGTGCCAGCAGTTACGGCTACGTCCGTAATTCACCCCTCCACTTT.

V usage is TRBV20-1 and J usage is TRBJ1-5; D is possibly TRBD1 (5 bases). Germline V gene lookup returns CDR1 DFQATT and CDR2 SNEGSKA (reference sequence). CDR3 size: 16 residues. The V end lost 0 bases, the J end lost 4 bases, and 16 bases lay between the germline ends. The CDR3: CSARDPRTGGNQPQHF. The CDR3, as DNA: TGCAGTGCTAGAGATCCGCGCACGGGGGGGAATCAGCCCCAGCATTTT.

This clonotype came up many times. The chain combines TRBV29-1 with TRBJ2-2; D call uncertain. The CDR3 extends over 12 amino acids. With 6 bases removed from V and 1 base from J, the gap between germline ends came to 6 bases. Per germline, CDR1 SQVTM and CDR2 ANQGSEA. CDR3 DNA: TGCAGCGTACAGAAGAACACCGGGGAGCTGTTTTTT. It translates to CSVQKNTGELFF.

This chain joins TRBV28 and TRBJ2-3; D not certain. From germline, CDR1 is MDHEN and CDR2 SYDVKM. This CDR3 spans 12 amino acids. V dropped 8 bases and J dropped 2 bases, with 8 bases sitting between them. The CDR3 DNA sequence: TGTGCCAGCGGCGACTTCACAGATACGCAGTATTTT. Its protein is CASGDFTDTQYF.

The rearrangement links TRBV21-1 to TRBJ1-2; the table assigns TRBD1, which was not confirmed against the DNA. TRBV21-1 is termed a pseudogene. The CDR3 sequence is 17 residues long. The CDR3 is CASSRAHRAALVGGYTF. The DNA for the CDR3 is TGTGCCAGCAGCAGAGCTCACAGGGCAGCTCTGGTGGGTGGCTACACCTTC.

Only a few counts were recorded for this clonotype. The gene calls are TRBV19 and TRBJ1-1; a weak D match, TRBD1 (5 bases). Trimming removed 0 bases at V and 0 bases at J, with 14 bases between. Looked up from germline, CDR1 is LNHDA and CDR2 is SQIVND (reference sequence). CDR3 size: 17 residues. The CDR3 DNA reads as TGTGCCAGTAGTATAGAATCCGGGGGGAGAGTGAACACTGAAGCTTTCTTT. This encodes CASSIESGGRVNTEAFF. The complete variable domain, with remaining parts taken from reference TRBV19 and TRBJ1-1, reads DGGITQSPKYLFRKEGQNVTLSCEQNLNHDAMYWYRQDPGQGLRLIYYSQIVNDFQKGDIAEGYSVSREKKESFPLTVTSAQKNPTAFYLCASSIESGGRVNTEAFFGQGTRLTVV.

Ten or more counts support this clonotype. The chain's CDR3 is CAARGRGGEKLFF. CDR3 DNA: TGTGCCGCCAGGGGGCGCGGAGGGGAAAAACTGTTTTTT. This sequence joins TRBV6-1 and TRBJ1-4; 8 nucleotides line up with TRBD1. There are 13 residues in the CDR3. The J segment lost 8 bases and the V segment lost 11 bases, leaving 10 bases of the junction unmatched. Germline CDR1 MNHNS, CDR2 SASEGT.

The chain uses TRBV6-6 and TRBJ1-2; possible D gene TRBD1, 5 bases. This CDR3 is built from 15 residues. Trimming stripped 2 bases from V and 4 bases from J, with 14 bases between. Germline V CDR1 and CDR2: MNHNY, SVGAGI (reference sequence). The chain's CDR3 is CASSYGRGDSYGYTF. CDR3 nucleotides: TGTGCCAGCAGTTACGGGAGGGGAGACTCCTATGGCTACACCTTC.

This clonotype came up many times. This sequence joins TRBV28 and TRBJ2-7; unclear D gene. In germline, CDR1 is MDHEN, CDR2 SYDVKM. This CDR3 spans 10 amino acids. Trimming stripped 5 bases from V and 7 bases from J, with 6 bases between. The CDR3 loop reads CASSEKEQYF. The CDR3, as DNA: TGTGCCAGCAGTGAGAAAGAGCAGTACTTC.

In this sample, this clonotype turned up many times. The gene calls are TRBV5-5 and TRBJ1-1; D is unclear. The germline CDR1 and CDR2 sequences are SGHKS and YYEKEE (reference sequence). With 0 bases removed from V and 11 bases from J, the gap between germline ends came to 11 bases. There are 12 residues in the CDR3. CDR3 DNA: TGTGCCAGCAGCTTGGAAGGTCGGTGGGCTTTCTTT. Amino acids: CASSLEGRWAFF.

The CDR3 sequence: CASTAVGSGNTIYF. CDR3 coding DNA: TGTGCCAGCACCGCGGTCGGCTCTGGAAACACCATATATTTT. The chain links TRBV3-1 to TRBJ1-3; no reliable D call. CDR1 LGHDT and CDR2 YNNKEL come from the germline V gene (reference sequence). The V and J ends lost 7 bases and 0 bases respectively, with 10 bases between them. The CDR3 has 14 residues.

The rearrangement joins TRBV20-1 to TRBJ1-2; no clear D. The CDR3 contains 13 residues. V shed 6 bases and J shed 6 bases, with 17 bases lying between them. CDR1 is DFQATT, CDR2 SNEGSKA, per germline (reference sequence). CDR3 nucleotides: TGCAGTGCCTCGTGGGCCCTAGCCGATGGCTACACCTTC. Amino acids: CSASWALADGYTF.